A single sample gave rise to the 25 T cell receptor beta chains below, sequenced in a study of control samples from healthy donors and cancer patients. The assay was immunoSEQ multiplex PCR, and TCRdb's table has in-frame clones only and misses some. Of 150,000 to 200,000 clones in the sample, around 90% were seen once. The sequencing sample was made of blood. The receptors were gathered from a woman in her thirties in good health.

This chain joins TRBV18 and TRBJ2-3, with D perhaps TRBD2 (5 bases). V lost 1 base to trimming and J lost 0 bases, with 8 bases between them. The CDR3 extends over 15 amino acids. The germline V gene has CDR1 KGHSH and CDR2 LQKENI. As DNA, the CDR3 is TGTGCCAGCTCACCACAGGGAGCTAGCACAGATACGCAGTATTTT. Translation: CASSPQGASTDTQYF.

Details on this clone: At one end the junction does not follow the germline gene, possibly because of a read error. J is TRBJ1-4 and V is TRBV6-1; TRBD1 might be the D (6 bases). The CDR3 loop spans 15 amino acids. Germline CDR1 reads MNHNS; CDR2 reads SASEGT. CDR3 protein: CASTEGGGLTEKLFF. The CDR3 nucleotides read TGTGCCAGCACTGAAGGGGGGGGGCTTACCGAAAAACTGTTTTTT.

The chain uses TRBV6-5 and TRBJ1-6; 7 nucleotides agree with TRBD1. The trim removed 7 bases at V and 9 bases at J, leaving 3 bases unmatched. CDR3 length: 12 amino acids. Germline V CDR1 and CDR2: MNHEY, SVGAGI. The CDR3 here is CASTNRGSPLHF. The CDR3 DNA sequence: TGTGCCAGCACCAACAGGGGTTCACCCCTCCACTTT.

In nucleotides, the CDR3 is TGCGCCAGCAGCTCCCCCTTAGGTTCAACTAATGAAAAACTGTTTTTT. Translating it yields CASSSPLGSTNEKLFF. The chain uses TRBV4-1 and TRBJ1-4, with D unclear. The CDR3 is 16 residues long. Germline V gives CDR1 MGHRA, CDR2 YSYEKL. V was pared by 5 bases and J by 0 bases, with 13 bases between.

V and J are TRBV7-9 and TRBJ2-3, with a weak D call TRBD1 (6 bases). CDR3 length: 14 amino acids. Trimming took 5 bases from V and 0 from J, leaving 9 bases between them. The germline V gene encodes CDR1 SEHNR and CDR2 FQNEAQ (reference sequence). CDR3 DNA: TGTGCCAGCAGCCCCAGGGGTAGCACAGATACGCAGTATTTT. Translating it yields CASSPRGSTDTQYF.

The CDR3 DNA reads as TGTGCCAGCAGCTTAACAGTAGTACGGGCCACTGAAGCTTTCTTT. Its translation: CASSLTVVRATEAFF. The gene calls are TRBV5-4 and TRBJ1-1; D gene unclear. CDR1 is SGHNT and CDR2 is YYREEE in the germline V gene (reference sequence). The CDR3 spans 15 residues. Trimming took 2 bases from V and 4 from J, leaving 15 bases between them.

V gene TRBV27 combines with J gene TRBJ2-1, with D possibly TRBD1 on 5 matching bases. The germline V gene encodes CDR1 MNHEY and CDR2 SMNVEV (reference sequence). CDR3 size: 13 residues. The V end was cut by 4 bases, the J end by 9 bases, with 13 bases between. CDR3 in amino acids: CASSSFQGGEQFF. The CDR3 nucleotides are TGTGCCAGCAGTTCTTTCCAGGGTGGTGAGCAGTTCTTC.

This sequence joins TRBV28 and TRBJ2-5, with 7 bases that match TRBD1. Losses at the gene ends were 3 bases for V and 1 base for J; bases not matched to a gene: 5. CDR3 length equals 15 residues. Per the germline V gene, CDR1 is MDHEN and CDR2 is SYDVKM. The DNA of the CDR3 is TGTGCCAGCAGTTTGTTAGGGACAGCCCAAGAGACCCAGTACTTC. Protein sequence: CASSLLGTAQETQYF.

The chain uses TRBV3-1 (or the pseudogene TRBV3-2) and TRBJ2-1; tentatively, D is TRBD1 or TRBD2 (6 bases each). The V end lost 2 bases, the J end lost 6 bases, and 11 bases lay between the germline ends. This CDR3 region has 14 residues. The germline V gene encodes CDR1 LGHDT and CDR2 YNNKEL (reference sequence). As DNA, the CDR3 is TGTGCCAGCAGCCAAAGGGGGGTCGGCAATGAGCAGTTCTTC. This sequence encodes CASSQRGVGNEQFF.

The CDR3 bases are TGTGCCACCAGCAGAACCCTAAATAGCGGGGCGGGGACAGATACGCAGTATTTT. Protein product: CATSRTLNSGAGTDTQYF. The chain couples TRBV15 to TRBJ2-3, with TRBD2 matching 8 bases. The germline V gene encodes CDR1 LNHNV and CDR2 YYDKDF (reference sequence). The trim removed 2 bases at V and 3 bases at J, leaving 13 bases unmatched. CDR3 size: 18 residues.

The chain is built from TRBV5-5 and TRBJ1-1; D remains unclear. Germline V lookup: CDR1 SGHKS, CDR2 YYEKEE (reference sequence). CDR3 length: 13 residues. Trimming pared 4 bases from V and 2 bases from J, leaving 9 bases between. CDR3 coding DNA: TGTGCCAGCAGCCAGATAGATAACACTGAAGCTTTCTTT. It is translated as CASSQIDNTEAFF.

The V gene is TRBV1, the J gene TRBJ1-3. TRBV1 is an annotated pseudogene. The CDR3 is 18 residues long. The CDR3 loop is CTSSQDKSRDGSGNTIYF. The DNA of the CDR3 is TGCACCAGCAGCCAAGATAAGTCTCGAGACGGCTCTGGAAACACCATATATTTT.

CDR3 nucleotide sequence: TGTGCCAGCAGTTCCCCGATAATGGAGACGCAGTATTTT. It is translated as CASSSPIMETQYF. The rearrangement uses TRBV12-3 or TRBV12-4 and TRBJ2-3; unclear D gene. This CDR3 contains 13 residues. The V gene lost 4 bases and the J gene lost 9 bases, with 14 bases spanning the gap.

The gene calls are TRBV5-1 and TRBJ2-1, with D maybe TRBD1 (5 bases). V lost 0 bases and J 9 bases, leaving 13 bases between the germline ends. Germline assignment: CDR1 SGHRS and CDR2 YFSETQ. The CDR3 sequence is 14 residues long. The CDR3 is CASSLEIRGSEQFF. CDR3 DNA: TGCGCCAGCAGCTTGGAAATAAGGGGTAGTGAGCAGTTCTTC.

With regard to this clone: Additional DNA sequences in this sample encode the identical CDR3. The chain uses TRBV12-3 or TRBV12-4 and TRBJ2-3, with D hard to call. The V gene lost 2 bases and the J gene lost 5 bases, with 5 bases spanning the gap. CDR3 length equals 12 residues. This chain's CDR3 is CASSLLGDTQYF. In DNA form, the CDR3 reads TGTGCCAGCAGTTTATTGGGAGATACGCAGTATTTT.

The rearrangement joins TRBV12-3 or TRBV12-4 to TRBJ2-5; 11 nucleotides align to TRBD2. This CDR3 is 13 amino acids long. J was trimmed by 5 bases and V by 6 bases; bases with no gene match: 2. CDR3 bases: TGTGCCAGCAGGGGACTAGCGGTCGAGACCCAGTACTTC. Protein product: CASRGLAVETQYF.

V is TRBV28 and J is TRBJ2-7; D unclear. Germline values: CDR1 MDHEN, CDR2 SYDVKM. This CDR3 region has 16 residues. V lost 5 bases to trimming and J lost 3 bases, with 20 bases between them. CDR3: CASSPTLRRARYEQYF. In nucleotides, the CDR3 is TGTGCCAGCAGTCCGACCCTGCGTAGGGCCCGCTACGAGCAGTACTTC.

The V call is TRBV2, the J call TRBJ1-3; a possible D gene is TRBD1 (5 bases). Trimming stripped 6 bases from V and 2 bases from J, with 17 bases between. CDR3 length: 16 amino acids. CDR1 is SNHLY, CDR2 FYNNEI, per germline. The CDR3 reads CASRGQSATPGNTIYF. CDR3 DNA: TGTGCCAGCAGGGGGCAGTCGGCAACGCCTGGAAACACCATATATTTT.

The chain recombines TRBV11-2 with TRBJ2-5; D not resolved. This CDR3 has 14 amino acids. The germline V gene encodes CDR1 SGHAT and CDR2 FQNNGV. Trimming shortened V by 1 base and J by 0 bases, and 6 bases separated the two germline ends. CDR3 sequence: CASSLGPNQETQYF. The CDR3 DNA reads TGTGCCAGCAGCTTAGGGCCCAACCAAGAGACCCAGTACTTC.

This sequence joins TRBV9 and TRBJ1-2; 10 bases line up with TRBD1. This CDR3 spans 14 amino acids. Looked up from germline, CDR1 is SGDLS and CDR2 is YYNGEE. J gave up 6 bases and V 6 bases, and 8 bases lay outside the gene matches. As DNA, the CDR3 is TGTGCCAGCAACCCGGGGGACAGGGGTCATGGCTACACCTTC. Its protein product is CASNPGDRGHGYTF. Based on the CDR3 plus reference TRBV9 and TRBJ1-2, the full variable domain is DSGVTQTPKHLITATGQRVTLRCSPRSGDLSVYWYQQSLDQGLQFLIQYYNGEERAKGNILERFSAQQFPDLHSELNLSSLELGDSALYFCASNPGDRGHGYTFGSGTRLTVV.

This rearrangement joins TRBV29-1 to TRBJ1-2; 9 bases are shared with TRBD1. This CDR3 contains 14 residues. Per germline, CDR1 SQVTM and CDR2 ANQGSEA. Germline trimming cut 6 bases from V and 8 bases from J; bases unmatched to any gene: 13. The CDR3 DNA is TGCAGCGTGGACATCGACAGGGGGTTGGAAGGCTACACCTTC. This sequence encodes CSVDIDRGLEGYTF.

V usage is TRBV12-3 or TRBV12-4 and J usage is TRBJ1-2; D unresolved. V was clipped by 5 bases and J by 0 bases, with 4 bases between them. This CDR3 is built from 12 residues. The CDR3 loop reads CASSPTNYGYTF. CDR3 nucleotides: TGTGCCAGCAGTCCAACTAACTATGGCTACACCTTC.

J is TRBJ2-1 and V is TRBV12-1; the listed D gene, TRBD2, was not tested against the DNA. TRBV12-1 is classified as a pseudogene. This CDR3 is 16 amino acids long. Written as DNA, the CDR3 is TGTGCCAGCAGCTTTGGGGGGGGCCGTTCCTACAATGAGCAGTTCTTC. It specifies CASSFGGGRSYNEQFF.

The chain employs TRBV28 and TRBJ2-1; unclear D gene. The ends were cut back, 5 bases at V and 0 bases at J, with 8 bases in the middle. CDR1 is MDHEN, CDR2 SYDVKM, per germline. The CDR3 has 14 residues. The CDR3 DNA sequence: TGTGCCAGCAGTATAATAAGCTCCTACAATGAGCAGTTCTTC. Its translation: CASSIISSYNEQFF. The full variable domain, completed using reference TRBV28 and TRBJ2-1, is DVKVTQSSRYLVKRTGEKVFLECVQDMDHENMFWYRQDPGLGLRLIYFSYDVKMKEKGDIPEGYSVSREKKERFSLILESASTNQTSMYLCASSIISSYNEQFFGPGTRLTVL.

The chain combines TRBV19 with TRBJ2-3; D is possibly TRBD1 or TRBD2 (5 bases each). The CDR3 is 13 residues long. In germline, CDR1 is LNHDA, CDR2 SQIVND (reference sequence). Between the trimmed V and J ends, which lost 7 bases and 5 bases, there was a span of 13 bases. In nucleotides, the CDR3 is TGTGCCAGTACCGAAGAGGGGAAAGATACGCAGTATTTT. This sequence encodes CASTEEGKDTQYF. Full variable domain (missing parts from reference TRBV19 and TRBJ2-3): DGGITQSPKYLFRKEGQNVTLSCEQNLNHDAMYWYRQDPGQGLRLIYYSQIVNDFQKGDIAEGYSVSREKKESFPLTVTSAQKNPTAFYLCASTEEGKDTQYFGPGTRLTVL.